This note documents a single T cell receptor (beta chain) sequence. This clonotype turned up a few times. Its antigen remains undetermined. No per-base quality is available; no much larger clone lies one base away. Ficoll-Paque density gradient centrifugation was the method used to isolate PBMCs. Data came from an Illumina NovaSeq 6000. Using 5'RACE with constant-segment primers, TCRalpha and TCRbeta cDNA libraries were constructed, with sample barcodes and unique molecular identifiers added in the process. RNA was extracted from every sample with Trizol reagent. Library amplification was performed in two PCR steps, and a second sample barcode and Illumina TruSeq adapters were introduced in the second step. Sequencing of the libraries was done on an Illumina NovaSeq, producing 2 x 150 bp paired-end reads. The published analysis was carried out like this. With migec v1.2.7, reads were demultiplexed and then collapsed into UMI-guided consensus sequences. Using mixcr v2.1.11, UMI consensuses were aligned to TRA and TRB V and J templates and then assembled into clonotypes. A clonotype was counted as expanded or contracted only when both edgeR and NoisET called the clonotype significant, with the noise models trained on biological replicates. For edgeR calls, a false discovery rate-adjusted p below 0.01 and a log2 fold-change threshold of 1 were applied. As an exploratory analysis of dynamics, max-normalized trajectories of the 1000 most abundant clonotypes were examined by PCA with hierarchical clustering. Separately sequenced CD4+ and CD8+ repertoires were used to assign a CD4 or CD8 phenotype to each responding clone. TCRdb itself trimmed the public reads at Q25 with fastp, ran MiXCR and retained productive beta chains. Each record represents a unique CDR3 protein, reported with the most common genes and DNA among its rows. The authors' filters were not applied to this entry. This sample lists about 610,000 distinct CDR3 sequences; roughly 17% were detected once. The ten largest clones add up to about 7.4% of the sample.

In the germline V gene (reference sequence), CDR1 corresponds to DFQATT and CDR2 to SNEGSKA. From cysteine to phenylalanine, the CDR3 is 12 amino acids long. Of all the DNA, just the CDR3 is kept, 36 bases in frame from base 1. After removal of 5 bases from V and 6 bases from J, the junction retains 3 bases not matched to a gene. This entry belongs to a study of T-cell memory formation after mild COVID-19 (dated by TCRdb to the early 2020s). The study in broad terms: TCR sequence clusters from the two donors were found to be largely donor specific. Two young, previously healthy adult volunteers made up the cohort, one male and one female. T-cell clones expanding and contracting after mild COVID-19 in a couple of donors were tracked by longitudinal TCRalpha and TCRbeta repertoire sequencing. The full study reports these points: Contracting CD4+ clones appeared mostly in the CM and EM memory subsets, whereas CD8+ clones were enriched in EMRA. SARS-CoV-2 specificity was not confirmed for the second-wave clones peaking on day 37. Clones that contracted from day 15 to 85 showed balanced CD4/CD8 phenotypes, whereas a second wave of clones that expanded from day 15 to 37 leaned towards CD4+. The study included only a couple of mild cases, and larger cohorts that include severe cases with pre-infection samples were judged to be necessary. The detection of some responding clones in pre-infection memory suggests that pre-existing cross-reactive memory T cells joined the SARS-CoV-2 response.

This sequence uses TRBV20-1 and TRBJ1-2, and TRBD1 matches 10 of the central bases. Sequenced sample: PBMCs or a T cell subset sorted from them (not recorded which). This clonotype originated in an adult woman who had mild COVID-19 (a few samples of this study predate the infection). The sample titles of this study are shuffled in the database, so cell type and time point are left out; the donor was told from shared clones. At the DNA level, the sequence is TGCAGTGCTCGACAGGGGGCAAATGGCTACACCTTC. The encoded protein is CSARQGANGYTF.